These 8 T cell receptor beta chains came from one sample sequenced in a study of radiotherapy plus CTLA-4 blockade in lung cancer. Data came from immunoSEQ multiplex PCR; TCRdb stores just in-frame clones and leaves some out. This table has some 33,000 clones, more than 70% appearing once. The specimen was peripheral blood, collected from a patient treated with radiotherapy plus ipilimumab. All receptors derive from a human donor with non-small cell lung cancer whose response to radiotherapy plus ipilimumab could not be evaluated.

V gene TRBV7-9 combines with J gene TRBJ2-5; 7 bases are a match to TRBD2. The V and J ends lost 11 bases and 4 bases, in that order; junction bases with no gene match: 10. From germline, CDR1 is SEHNR and CDR2 FQNEAQ (reference sequence). The CDR3 runs 13 residues. The CDR3 is CAAGLAGVETQYF. In DNA form, the CDR3 reads TGTGCCGCAGGCCTGGCGGGAGTAGAGACCCAGTACTTC. The full variable domain, rest sourced from reference TRBV7-9 and TRBJ2-5, is DTGVSQNPRHKITKRGQNVTFRCDPISEHNRLYWYRQTLGQGPEFLTYFQNEAQLEKSRLLSDRFSAERPKGSFSTLEIQRTEQGDSAMYLCAAGLAGVETQYFGPGTRLLVL.

CDR3 sequence reads: CASSESGGVLYGYTF. As DNA, the CDR3 is TGCGCCAGCAGTGAGTCGGGGGGAGTTCTCTATGGCTACACCTTC. The rearrangement joins TRBV10-2 to TRBJ1-2; weak D call: TRBD1 (5 bases). Per the germline V gene, CDR1 is WSHSY and CDR2 is SAAADI. This CDR3 comprises 15 residues. The germline V and J ends were trimmed by 0 bases and 4 bases, with 12 bases remaining between them.

The genes are TRBV4-3 and TRBJ2-2; 7 positions match TRBD1. V shed 1 base, J shed 2 bases, and the junction held 4 bases outside the gene matches. Germline V gene lookup returns CDR1 LGHNA and CDR2 YSLEER. The CDR3 runs 16 residues. CDR3 amino acids: CASSQAGTVNTGELFF. The CDR3 bases are TGCGCCAGCAGCCAAGCCGGGACAGTCAACACCGGGGAGCTGTTTTTT.

J is TRBJ1-1 and V is TRBV11-3; D is unresolved. Germline loops: CDR1 SGHNT, CDR2 YENEEA. This CDR3 has 13 residues. The V end lost 5 bases, the J end lost 2 bases, and 9 bases lay between the germline ends. The CDR3 coding sequence is TGTGCCAGCAGCCGCCAGGCCAACACTGAAGCTTTCTTT. Residues: CASSRQANTEAFF.

The chain joins TRBV7-9 to TRBJ2-7, with D perhaps matching TRBD2 (5 bases). The CDR3 has 17 amino acids. Germline V gives CDR1 SEHNR, CDR2 FQNEAQ (reference sequence). Trimming pared 5 bases from V and 0 bases from J, leaving 20 bases between. CDR3 amino acids: CASSLGGGGGDSYEQYF. As DNA, the CDR3 is TGTGCCAGCAGCCTCGGTGGAGGCGGTGGGGACTCCTACGAGCAGTACTTC.

This clone was seen a few times. The chain couples TRBV29-1 to TRBJ2-1; 7 nucleotides align to TRBD2. In germline, CDR1 is SQVTM, CDR2 ANQGSEA. With V trimmed by 7 bases and J by 6 bases, 15 bases remained unmatched. The CDR3 contains 15 residues. This chain's CDR3 is CSALGGRVRGNEQFF. The CDR3 DNA follows: TGCAGCGCCCTCGGGGGGAGGGTTAGGGGCAATGAGCAGTTCTTC.

This clone has just a few counts. V is TRBV11-2 and J is TRBJ1-2; TRBD1 matches 7 bases. This CDR3 comprises 15 residues. In germline, CDR1 is SGHAT, CDR2 FQNNGV. V trimming: 5 bases; J trimming: 3 bases; junction bases outside the gene matches: 9. The CDR3 here is CASSGFRGGDYGYTF. The CDR3, as DNA: TGTGCCAGCAGCGGATTTAGAGGGGGCGACTATGGCTACACCTTC.

This clone was counted once. The J gene is TRBJ1-4, the V gene TRBV25-1; D uncertain. CDR3 length equals 14 residues. Germline CDR1 is MGHDK and CDR2 is SYGVNS. Trimming shortened V by 2 bases and J by 8 bases, and 12 bases separated the two germline ends. The CDR3 reads CASSENLGSEKLFF. The CDR3 DNA sequence: TGTGCCAGCAGTGAAAATCTAGGCTCGGAAAAACTGTTTTTT.